The 21 T cell receptor beta chains given below trace back to one sample, sequenced in a study of T cell repertoires in cytomegalovirus infection. Each CDR3 protein gets one entry after TCRdb re-called the reads with MiXCR. The table lists approximately 250,000 distinct CDR3 sequences, approximately 22% of them singletons, with about 20% in the top ten. The sample consisted of CD8+ T cells from PBMCs. The receptor set was obtained from a human donor in good health (CMV status not recorded). Some clones in this sample may be carry-over from other donors' samples.

This clonotype was detected a few times. The V and J genes are TRBV6-5 and TRBJ2-5; 9 nucleotides agree with TRBD2. With 5 bases clipped from V and 0 bases from J, the junction kept 1 base outside the gene matches. Germline values: CDR1 MNHEY, CDR2 SVGAGI. CDR3 length equals 14 residues. The CDR3 nucleotides read TGTGCCAGCAGTCGACTAGCGGACCAAGAGACCCAGTACTTC. This sequence encodes CASSRLADQETQYF.

The chain joins TRBV6-8 to TRBJ2-7; the D is unclear. The CDR3 length is 13 residues. Trimming stripped 0 bases from V and 4 bases from J, with 7 bases between. The germline V gene encodes CDR1 MNHGY and CDR2 SAAAGT. The CDR3 reads CASSYSAQYEQYF. CDR3 DNA: TGTGCCAGCAGTTACTCAGCCCAATACGAGCAGTACTTC.

V is TRBV5-4 and J is TRBJ2-2; TRBD1 matches 7 bases. J lost 9 bases, V lost 5 bases, and 16 bases had no gene match. Germline assignment: CDR1 SGHNT and CDR2 YYREEE (reference sequence). The CDR3 length is 16 residues. CDR3 region: CASSFGKDRSYRELFF. The CDR3, as DNA: TGTGCCAGCAGTTTTGGAAAGGACAGGAGCTACAGGGAGCTGTTTTTT.

Here the CDR3 reads CASSYGTGAIYGYTF. In nucleotides, the CDR3 is TGTGCCAGCAGTTACGGGACAGGCGCTATCTATGGCTACACCTTC. The rearrangement joins TRBV6-6 to TRBJ1-2; 8 bases line up with TRBD1. The germline CDR1 and CDR2 sequences are MNHNY and SVGAGI (reference sequence). The CDR3 loop spans 15 amino acids. V shed 2 bases, J shed 4 bases, and the junction held 6 bases outside the gene matches.

The table lists this clonotype with many counts. The chain employs TRBV7-2 and TRBJ2-1, with 8 bases fitting TRBD2. The CDR3 has 16 residues. Looked up from germline, CDR1 is SGHTA and CDR2 is FQGNSA. V lost 4 bases, J lost 8 bases, and 13 bases stayed unmatched. The CDR3 loop is CASSSGTRVYLDEQFF. In nucleotides, the CDR3 is TGTGCCAGCAGCTCCGGGACTAGAGTGTATTTAGATGAGCAGTTCTTC.

The chain couples TRBV27 to TRBJ2-3; 9 bases match TRBD2. The V segment lost 5 bases and the J segment 0 bases; nucleotides outside the gene matches: 6. CDR1 is MNHEY, CDR2 SMNVEV, per germline (reference sequence). The CDR3 spans 16 residues. The CDR3 nucleotides are TGTGCCAGCAGTGCCCTGAGCGGGGGGAGCACAGATACGCAGTATTTT. It translates to CASSALSGGSTDTQYF.

This clonotype came up many times. The chain has TRBV7-9 and TRBJ2-4; D not certain. The germline gives CDR1 SEHNR, CDR2 FQNEAQ (reference sequence). Trimming stripped 6 bases from V and 10 bases from J, with 19 bases between. This CDR3 is built from 14 residues. CDR3 in amino acids: CASSHALTTFIQYF. The DNA for the CDR3 is TGTGCCAGCAGTCATGCCCTCACCACTTTTATTCAGTACTTC.

At least ten counts were recorded for this clonotype. V usage is TRBV29-1 and J usage is TRBJ1-2, with D perhaps TRBD1 (6 bases). V dropped 1 base and J dropped 0 bases, with 12 bases sitting between them. The length of the CDR3 is 15 residues. Per germline, CDR1 SQVTM and CDR2 ANQGSEA. The CDR3 reads CSVEGGLIANYGYTF. CDR3 nucleotides: TGCAGCGTTGAAGGGGGGCTGATAGCTAACTATGGCTACACCTTC. Drawing the rest from reference TRBV29-1 and TRBJ1-2, the complete variable domain is SAVISQKPSRDICQRGTSLTIQCQVDSQVTMMFWYRQQPGQSLTLIATANQGSEATYESGFVIDKFPISRPNLTFSTLTVSNMSPEDSSIYLCSVEGGLIANYGYTFGSGTRLTVV.

This clonotype has ten or more counts. The V call is TRBV12-3 or TRBV12-4, the J call TRBJ2-1; 9 nucleotides align to TRBD2. V was clipped by 3 bases and J by 5 bases; unmatched bases: 2. The CDR3 has 14 amino acids. CDR3 amino acids: CASSFASGDNEQFF. CDR3 sequence (DNA): TGTGCCAGCAGTTTTGCTAGCGGGGACAATGAGCAGTTCTTC.

The CDR3 spells CASSINRDRATNQPQHF. CDR3 in DNA: TGTGCCAGTAGTATAAACCGGGACAGGGCGACCAATCAGCCCCAGCATTTT. The V gene is TRBV19, the J gene TRBJ1-5, with 9 bases identical to TRBD1. The CDR3 is 17 amino acids. Germline V gene data show CDR1 as LNHDA and CDR2 as SQIVND (reference sequence). V was pared by 2 bases and J by 3 bases, with 8 bases of the junction left unmatched.

The chain joins TRBV7-9 to TRBJ2-7; 9 bases agree with TRBD1. The germline V gene encodes CDR1 SEHNR and CDR2 FQNEAQ (reference sequence). Germline trimming cut 5 bases from V and 5 bases from J; bases unmatched to any gene: 10. This CDR3 is 15 amino acids long. CDR3 coding DNA: TGTGCCAGCAGCCTACGGGACAGGGATTCTGACGAGCAGTACTTC. Encoded protein: CASSLRDRDSDEQYF.

J is TRBJ2-5 and V is TRBV7-9; TRBD1 aligns across 8 bases. CDR1 is SEHNR, CDR2 FQNEAQ, per germline (reference sequence). The CDR3 is made up of 14 amino acids. V lost 6 bases, J lost 4 bases, and 7 bases stayed unmatched. The CDR3, as DNA: TGTGCCAGCAGTTTTCTACAGGGGGGAGAGACCCAGTACTTC. It codes for CASSFLQGGETQYF.

This clonotype came up a few times. The rearrangement links TRBV5-4 to TRBJ2-7; 10 bases map to TRBD2. CDR1 and CDR2 from the germline V gene are SGHNT and YYREEE (reference sequence). CDR3 length equals 15 residues. V lost 1 base and J lost 5; bases outside the gene matches: 6. CDR3 protein: CASSLSGGAIDEQYF. The CDR3 DNA reads as TGTGCCAGCAGCTTGAGCGGGGGGGCGATCGACGAGCAGTACTTC.

The chain carries TRBV2 and TRBJ2-1, with a weak D call TRBD1 (5 bases). CDR1 and CDR2 from the germline V gene are SNHLY and FYNNEI. This CDR3 region has 16 residues. V lost 1 base to trimming and J lost 0 bases, with 10 bases between them. The CDR3 bases are TGTGCCAGCAGTGAAGAAACAGGAAGCTCCTACAATGAGCAGTTCTTC. It translates to CASSEETGSSYNEQFF.

This clonotype was seen a handful of times. The chain links TRBV19 to TRBJ2-2; 9 positions agree with TRBD2. The length of the CDR3 is 14 residues. After removal of 6 bases from V and 4 bases from J, the junction contained 3 bases not matched to a gene. The germline gives CDR1 LNHDA, CDR2 SQIVND (reference sequence). The CDR3 nucleotides are TGTGCCAGTAGCCCGACTAGCGGCACCGGGGAGCTGTTTTTT. Translation: CASSPTSGTGELFF.

This clonotype occurred many times. V is TRBV2 and J is TRBJ2-7, with D perhaps being TRBD1 or TRBD2 (6 bases each). The CDR3 contains 12 residues. Germline loops: CDR1 SNHLY, CDR2 FYNNEI. Between the trimmed V and J ends, which lost 3 bases and 6 bases, there was a span of 9 bases. The DNA of the CDR3 is TGTGCCAGCAGTGAGTCGGGGGCCGAGCAGTACTTC. Translation: CASSESGAEQYF.

The genes are TRBV19 and TRBJ1-5, with D hard to call. V lost 2 bases and J lost 4, with 9 bases in between. Germline lookup yields CDR1 LNHDA and CDR2 SQIVND (reference sequence). CDR3 size: 14 residues. CDR3: CASSIWVDNQPQHF. In DNA, the CDR3 is TGTGCCAGTAGTATATGGGTCGATAATCAGCCCCAGCATTTT.

This clonotype came up a few times. The chain links TRBV5-1 to TRBJ1-1; TRBD1 matches 9 bases. The CDR3 sequence is 16 residues long. Germline CDR1 reads SGHRS; CDR2 reads YFSETQ. V was clipped by 2 bases and J by 0 bases; unmatched bases: 5. The CDR3 is CASSFAGTGLNTEAFF. CDR3 coding DNA: TGCGCCAGCAGCTTCGCCGGGACAGGGTTGAACACTGAAGCTTTCTTT.

The chain links TRBV29-1 to TRBJ2-1; 10 bases are shared with TRBD1. Germline CDR1 and CDR2: SQVTM and ANQGSEA. The ends lost 6 bases at V and 4 bases at J; junction bases unmatched: 6. The CDR3 loop spans 14 amino acids. CDR3: CSVDRQGAYNEQFF. CDR3 nucleotide sequence: TGCAGCGTAGACCGACAGGGGGCTTACAATGAGCAGTTCTTC.

This clonotype was seen only a few times. V is TRBV7-4 and J is TRBJ1-6; D unresolved. This CDR3 contains 12 residues. From germline, CDR1 is SGHVT and CDR2 SQSDAQ. V lost 5 bases, J lost 11 bases, and 10 bases lay in between. In DNA form, the CDR3 reads TGTGCCAGCAGCCCTGGCCCACCACCCCTCCACTTT. It translates to CASSPGPPPLHF.

Of note for this clonotype: An end of the junction differs from the germline gene, which may be a read error. The genes are TRBV7-2 and TRBJ2-7; D is uncertain. The CDR3 runs 14 residues. CDR1 and CDR2 (germline): SGHTA, FQGNSA. CDR3 sequence reads: CDSSIGSPYYEQYF. CDR3 bases: TGTGACAGCAGCATAGGCTCGCCGTACTACGAGCAGTACTTC.